This TCR beta chain was profiled in a study of CD8+ T cells in alopecia areata. Following extraction, RNA underwent reverse transcription to cDNA, which served as the sequencing template. Generated by immunoSEQ multiplex PCR, the TCRdb table keeps only in-frame clones and is missing some. The table lists approximately 210,000 clones, 60% of them singletons. Treatment meaning: oral pan-JAK inhibitor, 5-10 mg twice daily. The receptor was derived from a human donor with alopecia areata. The specimen was CD4+ T cells sorted from blood, collected at week 24, from a patient treated with tofacitinib.

As DNA, the CDR3 is TGTGCCAGCTCACCGACGGGACAGGGGGTTTCACCCCTCCACTTT. Translation: CASSPTGQGVSPLHF. V is TRBV18 and J is TRBJ1-6; 11 bases fit TRBD1. Germline V gives CDR1 KGHSH, CDR2 LQKENI. This CDR3 is 15 amino acids long. The V and J ends lost 3 bases and 9 bases, in that order; junction bases with no gene match: 4.